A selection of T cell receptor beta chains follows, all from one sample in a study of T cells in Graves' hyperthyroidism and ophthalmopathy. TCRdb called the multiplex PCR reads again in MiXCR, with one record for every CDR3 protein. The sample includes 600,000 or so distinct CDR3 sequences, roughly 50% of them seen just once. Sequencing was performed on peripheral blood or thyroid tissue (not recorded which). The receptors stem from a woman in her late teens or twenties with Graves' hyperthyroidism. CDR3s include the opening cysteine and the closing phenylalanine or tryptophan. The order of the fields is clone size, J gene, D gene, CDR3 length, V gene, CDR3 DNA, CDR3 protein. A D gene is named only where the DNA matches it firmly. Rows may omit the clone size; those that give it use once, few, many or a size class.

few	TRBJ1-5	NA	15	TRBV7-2	TGTGCCAGCAGCTCTGGGCCCCAGGGCAATCAGCCCCAGCATTTT	CASSSGPQGNQPQHF
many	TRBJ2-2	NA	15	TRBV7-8	TGTGCCAGCAGCTCAGCAGGGGCGAACACCGGGGAGCTGTTTTTT	CASSSAGANTGELFF
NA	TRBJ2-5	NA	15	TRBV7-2	TGTGCCAGCAGCTTAGGGGGTAACCGGGGGGAGACCCAGTACTTC	CASSLGGNRGETQYF
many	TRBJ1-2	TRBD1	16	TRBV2	TGTGCCAGCAGACCGCGACAGGGAGAAAACTACTATGGCTACACCTTC	CASRPRQGENYYGYTF
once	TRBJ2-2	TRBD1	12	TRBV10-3	TGTGCCATCAGTGAGTCACCAGGGGGGCTGTTTTTT	CAISESPGGLFF
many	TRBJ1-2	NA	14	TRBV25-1	TGTGCCAGCAGTGATACAGCAGGCGACTATGGCTACACCTTC	CASSDTAGDYGYTF
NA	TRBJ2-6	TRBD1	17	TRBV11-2	TGTGCCAGCAGCTTGGGGACAGGGGTCGCTGGGGCCAACGTCCTGACTTTC	CASSLGTGVAGANVLTF
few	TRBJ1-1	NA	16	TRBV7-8	TGTGCCAGCAGTGTGACGCTACCGGGACACTGGACTGAAGCTTTCTTT	CASSVTLPGHWTEAFF
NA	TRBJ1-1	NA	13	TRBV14	TGTGCCAGCAGCGCACACTTGAACACTGAAGCTTTCTTT	CASSAHLNTEAFF
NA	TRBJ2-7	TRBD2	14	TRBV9	TGTGCCAGCACCAATCGGGGGAGGGCCTACGAGCAGTACTTC	CASTNRGRAYEQYF
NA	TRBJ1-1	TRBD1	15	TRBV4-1	TGCGCCAGCAGCCGGGTCGGACAGGGGAGCACTGAAGCTTTCTTT	CASSRVGQGSTEAFF
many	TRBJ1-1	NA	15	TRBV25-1	TGTGCCAGCAGAGGGTCAGGGGACCGCTATTTTGAAGCTTTCTTT	CASRGSGDRYFEAFF
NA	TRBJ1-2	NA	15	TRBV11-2	TGTGCCAGCTCACCATTTCCGGACAGTAACTATGGCTACACCTTC	CASSPFPDSNYGYTF
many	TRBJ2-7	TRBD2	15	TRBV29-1	TGCAGCGTTGAAGGGACTAGCGGGAGTGGCGACGAGCAGTACTTC	CSVEGTSGSGDEQYF
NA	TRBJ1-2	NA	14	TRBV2	TGTGCCAGCAGTGAAGGGGGTTGGGCCGGTGGCTACACCTTC	CASSEGGWAGGYTF
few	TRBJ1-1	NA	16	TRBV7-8	TGTGCCAGCAGCTTAATCCCCCTCAGCATGAACACTGAAGCTTTCTTT	CASSLIPLSMNTEAFF
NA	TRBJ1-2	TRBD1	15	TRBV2	TGTGCCAGCAGGGGACAGCAACGCGCTAACTATGGCTGCACCTTC	CASRGQQRANYGCTF
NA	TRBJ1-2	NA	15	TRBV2	TGTGCCAGCAGTTTAACCCAGGCAACTCTTTATGGCTACACCTTC	CASSLTQATLYGYTF
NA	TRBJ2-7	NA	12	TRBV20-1	TGCAGTGCTGGAAGGGGACGCTACGAGCAGTACTTC	CSAGRGRYEQYF
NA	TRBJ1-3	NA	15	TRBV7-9	TGTGCCAGCAGCCCCCAGGCGCAGGGTGGAAACACCATATATTTT	CASSPQAQGGNTIYF
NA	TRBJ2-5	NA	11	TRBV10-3	TGTGCCATCAGTTGGGGAGAGACCCAGTACTTC	CAISWGETQYF
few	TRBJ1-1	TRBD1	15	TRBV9	TGTGCCAGCAGCGCCAGAGGGACAGTGAACACTGAAGCTTTCTTT	CASSARGTVNTEAFF
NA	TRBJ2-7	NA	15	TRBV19	TGTGCCAGCAGTAAATCTCCGGTCCCCTCCTACGAGCAGTACTTC	CASSKSPVPSYEQYF
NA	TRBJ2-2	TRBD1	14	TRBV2	TGTGCCAGCAGGGACAGGGCATTCAGCGGGGAGCTGTTTTTT	CASRDRAFSGELFF
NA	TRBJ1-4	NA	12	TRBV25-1	TGTGCCAGCAGGCAAAGGGGCGAAAAACTGTTTTTT	CASRQRGEKLFF
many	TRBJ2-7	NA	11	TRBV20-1	TGCAGTGCTAGAGCGAGATACGAGCAGTACTTC	CSARARYEQYF
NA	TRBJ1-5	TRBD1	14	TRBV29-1	TGCAGCGTGGAGGGGACAGTAGGGGGGCAGCCCCAGCATTTT	CSVEGTVGGQPQHF
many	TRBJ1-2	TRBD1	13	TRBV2	TGTGCCAGCAGGGACAGGGCCGGAGGTGGCTACACCTTC	CASRDRAGGGYTF
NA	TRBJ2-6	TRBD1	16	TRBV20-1	TGCAGTGCCCTGGGACAGGGGAGCTCTGGGGCCAACGTCCTGACTTTC	CSALGQGSSGANVLTF
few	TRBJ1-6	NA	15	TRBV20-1	TGCAGTGCTAGGGACCCCGGAGGATATAATTCACCCCTCCACTTT	CSARDPGGYNSPLHF
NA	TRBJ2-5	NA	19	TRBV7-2	TGCGCCAGCAGCCAAGAGCCCGGTGGTAGCCGGAGGAGGCAAGAGACCCAGTACTTC	CASSQEPGGSRRRQETQYF
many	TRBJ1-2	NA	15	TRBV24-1	TGTGCCACCAGTGATTTGGACGGAGCCCTCTATGGCTACACCTTC	CATSDLDGALYGYTF
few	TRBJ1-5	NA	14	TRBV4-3	TGCGCCAGCAGCCAAGCAGTACACAATCAGCCCCAGCATTTT	CASSQAVHNQPQHF
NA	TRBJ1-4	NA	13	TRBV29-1	TGCAGTCATGGGGCCGCAACTAATGAAAAACTGTTTTTT	CSHGAATNEKLFF
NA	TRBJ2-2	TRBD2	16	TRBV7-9	TGTGCCAGCAGCTCTCTAGCGGGAGATGGAACCGGGGAGCTGTTCTTT	CASSSLAGDGTGELFF
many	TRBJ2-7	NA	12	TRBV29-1	TGCAGCGTTGCGGACTCTGACTACGAGCAGTACTTC	CSVADSDYEQYF
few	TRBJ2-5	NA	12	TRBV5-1	TGCGCCAGCCGCCTTGATAAAGAGACCCAGTACTTC	CASRLDKETQYF
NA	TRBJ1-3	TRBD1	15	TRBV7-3	TGTGCCAGCAGCCAGGGGACAGGGAACGGAAACACCATATATTTT	CASSQGTGNGNTIYF
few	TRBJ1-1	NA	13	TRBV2	TGTGCCAGCGGTTCCAGGGAAATTGGTGACGCTTTCTTT	CASGSREIGDAFF
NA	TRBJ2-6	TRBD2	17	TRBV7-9	TGTGCCAGCAGCCCTACTAGCGGTACCTCTGGGGCCAACGTCCTGACTTTC	CASSPTSGTSGANVLTF
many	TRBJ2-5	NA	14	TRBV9	TGTGCCAGCAGCGTAACAGGGCTGGGCGAGACCCAGTACTTC	CASSVTGLGETQYF
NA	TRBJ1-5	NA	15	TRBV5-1	TGCGCCAGCAGCTTGGCGGTGGGCCCAAATCAGCCCCAGCATTTT	CASSLAVGPNQPQHF
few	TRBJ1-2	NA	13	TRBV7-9	TGTGCCAGCAGGACAGACCGGGTCTATGGCTACACCTTC	CASRTDRVYGYTF
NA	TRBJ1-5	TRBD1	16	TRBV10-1	TGTGCCACGTCATGGGAGACAGGGATTAGCAATCAGCCCCAGCATTTT	CATSWETGISNQPQHF
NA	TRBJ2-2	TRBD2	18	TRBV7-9	TGTGCCAGCAGCTTGAACTTGGGACTAGCCCACAACACCGGGGAGCTGTTTTTT	CASSLNLGLAHNTGELFF
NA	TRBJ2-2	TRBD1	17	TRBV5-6	TGTGCCAGCAGCCAGGGGACAGGGTTGTGGAACACCGGGGAGCTGTTTTTT	CASSQGTGLWNTGELFF
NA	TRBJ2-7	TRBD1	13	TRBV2	TGTGCCAGCATCGACAGGGGACCCTACGAGCAGTACTTC	CASIDRGPYEQYF
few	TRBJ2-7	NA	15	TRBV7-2	TGTGCCAGCAGCTTAACCGGGACGGATACCTACGAGCAGTACTTC	CASSLTGTDTYEQYF
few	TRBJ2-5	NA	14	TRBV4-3	TGCGCCAGCAGCCAAGTAGAAAGGATGGAGACCCAGTACTTC	CASSQVERMETQYF
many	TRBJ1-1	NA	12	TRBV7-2	TGTGCCAGCACCCTCCGGGGCACTGAAGCTTTCTTT	CASTLRGTEAFF